This entry is about one TCR beta chain. The entry originates in a study of blood T cell repertoires in COVID-19. For the study at large: Samples came from the United States, Italy and Spain, spanning acute and convalescent COVID-19. PBMCs, B-cell-depleted T cells, or T cells were the source of the cDNA or gDNA that made up the material.

Seattle's enrolled individuals joined amid active infection and were then monitored longitudinally. As handled by the study authors: Using reference gene primer amplification, nucleated cell counts were estimated. Repertoires were generated with immunoSEQ multiplex PCR, while TCRdb's copy carries only in-frame clones and drops some. The V and J calls and clone size were taken over from that table, and D and trimming were inferred from the DNA. This sample has 300,000 to 350,000 clones, with more than 70% found just once. Sequencing input: peripheral blood. This sequence was found in a woman in her 70s with COVID-19, enrolled during active disease.

This CDR3 is CAWTSGGPLGWDTQYF. In DNA, the CDR3 is TGTGCCTGGACTAGCGGGGGGCCATTAGGTTGGGATACGCAGTATTTT. The V call is TRBV30, the J call TRBJ2-3, with 11 nucleotides matching TRBD2. The CDR3 sequence is 16 residues long. V lost 4 bases to trimming and J lost 6 bases; unmatched junction nucleotides: 12. The germline V gene encodes CDR1 GTSNPN and CDR2 SVGIG (reference sequence).